This T cell receptor beta chain was captured in a study of cytomegalovirus exposure and HLA in healthy donors (dated by TCRdb to between 2016 and 2019). In the study overall: According to a later analysis, the approximately 120 validation repertoires were produced on the same platform as the approximately 620 repertoires of the first cohort. The study aimed to test whether signatures of past pathogen exposure could be identified by cataloging public T cell receptors. Besides the first cohort of more than 650 subjects, a separate validation cohort made up of 90 to 150 different subjects was used. High-throughput TCR immunosequencing, statistical association of individual TCRs with disease status, and machine learning were combined to predict cytomegalovirus infection status.

The germline V gene supplies CDR1 MNHEY and CDR2 SVGAGI. V trim: 0 bases; J trim: 0 bases; unmatched bases: 2. The CDR3 holds 15 amino acids from the cysteine to the phenylalanine. The read is trimmed to its CDR3 DNA, 45 bases read in frame from base 1. Details on this clone: Its antigen specificity is not known. Base qualities are not provided; no much larger clone lies one nucleotide away.

The library was generated by the immunoSEQ multiplex PCR assay. For the original study's pipeline: A statistical classification framework was built for diagnosing cytomegalovirus status from the catalog of TCR beta chain sequences. TCRdb mirrors the immuneACCESS table, restricted to in-frame sequences. Some clones are absent from its copies; in checked studies, under half trace to an unresolved V gene, and the reason for the others is unknown. The V and J calls and clone size are taken from that table; D and trimming were inferred from the DNA. The table for this sample lists 100,000 or so clones; 85% to 90% of them were counted only once. Approximately 4% of the sample lies in the top ten. Paper-wide results and their limitations: The authors suggested that the approach could potentially be extended to other disease states and immunological phenotypes. While some public TCRs were present in many individuals, most TCR sequences turned up only very rarely across donors. In a later analysis, TCRs clustered in the first cohort were found to also tend to co-occur in the approximately 120 validation repertoires, with 85% to 95% of cluster scores above 0. The study listed approximately 150 TCR beta chains as associated with cytomegalovirus. In vitro tests confirmed that a few of the cytomegalovirus-associated TCR beta chains recognize cytomegalovirus antigens. Cytomegalovirus status was reported to be diagnosed by the classifier with high specificity and sensitivity in both the original and validation cohorts. A later analysis lacked HLA typing for the validation cohort, so it scored co-occurrence in that cohort across all 120 or so repertoires.

The donors were included in the validation cohort of approximately 120 subjects, a group kept apart from the approximately 700-subject first cohort. The clonotype originates from a woman between 18 and 29 years old in good health and CMV-seropositive. Sequencing was carried out using PBMCs. The V gene is TRBV6-5 and the J gene is TRBJ2-7; 7 nucleotides in the junction match TRBD2. The sequenced DNA is TGTGCCAGCAGTTACTCCGGGGGGACCTCCTACGAGCAGTACTTC. Translated, it reads CASSYSGGTSYEQYF.